This T cell receptor beta chain was retrieved from a study of cytomegalovirus exposure and HLA in healthy donors. Study as a whole: From HLA-typed donors, an early data release held tens of millions of unique TCRs. General observations from the study: Per a prior analysis, the majority of TCR beta V segments were productive roughly 90% or roughly 30% of the time. In a later analysis, TCR beta V- and J-gene trimming was associated with a missense DCLRE1C variant. There were some V segments, including TRBV6-2 and TRBV6-3, excluded as indistinguishable.

The junction had 3 bases not matched to a gene; V was cut back by 7 bases and J by 1 base. The CDR3 contains 13 residues. Germline V gives CDR1 MNHEY, CDR2 SMNVEV (reference sequence). A note on this clone: Its specificity is unknown.

Primers: 60 Vbeta forward and 13 Jbeta reverse. Only in-frame clones appear in the TCRdb table, and some are missing; sequencing was by immunoSEQ multiplex PCR. The sample has over 120,000 clones, roughly 80% seen once. This rearrangement joins TRBV27 to TRBJ1-1; 7 bases fit TRBD1. The sequencing input was PBMCs. The origin of this receptor is a young woman in good health and CMV-seronegative. CDR3: CASNAGGNTEAFF. The DNA for the CDR3 is TGTGCCAGCAACGCAGGGGGGAACACTGAAGCTTTCTTT.